This TCR beta chain is drawn from a study of long-term antiretroviral therapy in people with HIV. Overall study findings and caveats: Researchers lacked any data on ART adherence, viral resistance or therapy changes.

V lost 1 base, J lost 4 bases, and 13 bases lay in between. CDR3 length equals 15 residues. CDR1 is SEHNR and CDR2 is FQNEAQ in the germline V gene (reference sequence). The libraries were made with immunoSEQ v3.0 at survey level. Repertoires were generated with immunoSEQ multiplex PCR, while TCRdb's copy carries only in-frame clones and drops some. Among 32,000 or so clones listed, roughly 85% were seen once. On this clone itself: Its antigen is currently unknown.

The J gene is TRBJ2-5, the V gene TRBV7-9; D is undetermined. The sequence was collected from a man between 18 and 35 years old with HIV. The source was unsorted PBMCs, collected about 3.5 years after starting antiretroviral therapy. The chain's CDR3 is CASSLGKELGETQYF. CDR3 DNA: TGTGCCAGCAGCTTAGGGAAGGAGCTGGGAGAGACCCAGTACTTC.